One and the same sample provided the 19 T cell receptor beta chains below, sequenced in a study of breast tumors, draining lymph nodes, adjacent tissues. The lymph nodes were axillary draining lymph nodes from breast cancer patients. One entry per CDR3 protein, called by TCRdb with MiXCR from the multiplex PCR reads. The sample yields roughly 80,000 distinct CDR3 sequences, approximately 19% seen once. The source material was axillary lymph node tissue. All receptors derive from a female donor with breast cancer. Some clones in this sample may be carry-over from other donors' samples.

With respect to this clonotype: A read error may explain this, as a much larger clone is one base away. The chain employs TRBV3-1 and TRBJ2-6, with D perhaps TRBD1 (6 bases). The germline V and J ends were trimmed by 5 bases and 9 bases, with 14 bases remaining between them. Germline CDR1 reads LGHDT; CDR2 reads YNNKEL (reference sequence). The CDR3 contains 14 residues. The CDR3 spells CASSATTGINVLTF. CDR3 nucleotide sequence: TGTGCCAGCAGCGCTACCACAGGGATCAACGTCCTGACTTTC.

This clonotype was found many times. CDR3 coding DNA: TGTGCCAGCAGCTTAGTTGGGACCCAAGAGACCCAGTACTTC. Protein sequence: CASSLVGTQETQYF. The chain has TRBV7-9 and TRBJ2-5, with D tentatively TRBD1 or TRBD2 (5 bases each). The CDR3 covers 14 residues. V gave up 1 base and J gave up 1 base, with 7 bases separating them. CDR1 is SEHNR, CDR2 FQNEAQ, per germline (reference sequence).

The CDR3 reads CASSPHSSGANVLTF. The CDR3, as DNA: TGCGCCAGCAGCCCCCACAGCTCTGGGGCCAACGTCCTGACTTTC. The V call is TRBV5-1, the J call TRBJ2-6; D not resolved. V lost 4 bases, J lost 0 bases, and 8 bases lay in between. CDR1 and CDR2 (germline): SGHRS, YFSETQ. The CDR3 is 15 residues long.

V and J are TRBV19 and TRBJ1-2, with a tentative D call TRBD1 (6 bases). V was cut by 1 base and J by 2 bases, with 17 bases left in between. CDR3 length equals 17 residues. Germline V lookup: CDR1 LNHDA, CDR2 SQIVND (reference sequence). CDR3 amino acids: CASSIVITGTNNYGYTF. The CDR3 DNA sequence: TGTGCCAGTAGTATAGTTATTACCGGGACAAACAACTATGGCTACACCTTC.

This clonotype was detected ten times or more. This chain connects TRBV11-1 to TRBJ2-1, with a possible D match to TRBD1 (5 bases). Germline assignment: CDR1 SGHAT and CDR2 FQDESV (reference sequence). This CDR3 has 16 amino acids. V shed 5 bases and J shed 8 bases, with 22 bases lying between them. As DNA, the CDR3 is TGTGCCAGCAGCCGCTCAGGGTTTCAACATGGGGATGAGCAGTTCTTC. It encodes CASSRSGFQHGDEQFF. Drawing the rest from reference TRBV11-1 and TRBJ2-1, the complete variable domain is EAEVAQSPRYKITEKSQAVAFWCDPISGHATLYWYRQILGQGPELLVQFQDESVVDDSQLPKDRFSAERLKGVDSTLKIQPAELGDSAMYLCASSRSGFQHGDEQFFGPGTRLTVL.

In its sample, this clonotype was seen a few times. V and J are TRBV7-9 and TRBJ2-2; either TRBD1 or TRBD2 may supply D (5 bases each). Germline CDR1 and CDR2: SEHNR and FQNEAQ (reference sequence). The CDR3 covers 15 residues. Trimming shortened V by 5 bases and J by 2 bases, and 12 bases separated the two germline ends. The CDR3 coding sequence is TGTGCCAGCAGCCTAAGGGACCCCAACACCGGGGAGCTGTTTTTT. This encodes CASSLRDPNTGELFF.

To note about this clonotype: This may stem from a read error, because a much larger clone lies one nucleotide away. The CDR3 does not end in the conserved phenylalanine or tryptophan, so this is likely a read error. This chain links TRBV9 with TRBJ1-4; TRBD1 might be the D (5 bases). The germline CDR1 and CDR2 sequences are SGDLS and YYNGEE. V lost 4 bases and J lost 4, with 11 bases in between. There are 14 residues in the CDR3. As DNA, the CDR3 is TGTGCCAGCAGCTCGGGACTCCTTAATGAAAAACTGTTTTCT. Its translation: CASSSGLLNEKLFS.

A remark on this clonotype: This may arise from a read error, as a much more abundant clone is one base away. V and J are TRBV4-2 and TRBJ2-1, with 8 bases matching TRBD2. J was trimmed by 5 bases and V by 3 bases; bases with no gene match: 9. From germline, CDR1 is LGHNA and CDR2 YNFKEQ. This CDR3 is built from 16 residues. CDR3 in DNA: TGTGCCAGCAGCCATGGAACGGGAGGGCCCGACAATGAGCAGTTCTTC. It is translated as CASSHGTGGPDNEQFF.

This clonotype turned up a few times. This chain joins TRBV6-6 and TRBJ1-4; D unclear. Between the trimmed V and J ends, which lost 6 bases and 0 bases, there was a span of 8 bases. Germline CDR1 is MNHNY and CDR2 is SVGAGI (reference sequence). This CDR3 has 14 amino acids. This CDR3 is CASSLGSTNEKLFF. CDR3 coding DNA: TGTGCCAGCAGCCTCGGGTCAACTAATGAAAAACTGTTTTTT.

This clonotype appeared many times. The chain carries TRBV6-2 or TRBV6-3 and TRBJ2-7; D uncertain. The CDR3 contains 13 residues. Trimming left V 3 bases short and J 2 bases short, with 8 bases between. From germline, CDR1 is MNHEY and CDR2 SVGEGT. The CDR3 sequence is CASSYRGAYEQYF. The CDR3 bases are TGTGCCAGCAGTTATCGAGGCGCCTACGAGCAGTACTTC.

The chain links TRBV28 to TRBJ1-5; TRBD1 is a possible D gene (6 bases). Deletions cut 5 bases from V and 4 bases from J, with 15 bases between. Looked up from germline, CDR1 is MDHEN and CDR2 is SYDVKM. The CDR3 is 15 amino acids. In DNA form, the CDR3 reads TGTGCCAGCAGTATAACTGTAGACAGGAATCAGCCCCAGCATTTT. Translated: CASSITVDRNQPQHF.

This clonotype was recorded many times. The chain links TRBV9 to TRBJ1-2, with D unresolved. CDR3 length: 15 amino acids. V gave up 0 bases and J gave up 3 bases, with 12 bases separating them. Germline values: CDR1 SGDLS, CDR2 YYNGEE. CDR3: CASSVGLGSDYGYTF. The CDR3 DNA is TGTGCCAGCAGCGTAGGTCTGGGAAGTGACTATGGCTACACCTTC.

This clonotype was counted at least ten times. The chain employs TRBV9 and TRBJ2-1, with 10 positions matching TRBD2. Germline values: CDR1 SGDLS, CDR2 YYNGEE. CDR3 length: 15 amino acids. Unmatched junction bases numbered 7, after V lost 0 bases and J lost 10 bases. The CDR3 protein is CASSVASGSAREQFF. CDR3 nucleotides: TGTGCCAGCAGCGTAGCTAGCGGGAGTGCGAGGGAGCAGTTCTTC.

A note on this clonotype: It may be a read error: a sequence one base away is much more abundant. This chain links TRBV9 with TRBJ2-3, with a possible D match to TRBD2 (7 bases). CDR1 and CDR2 (germline): SGDLS, YYNGEE. This CDR3 has 15 residues. The CDR3 DNA sequence: TGTGCCAGCGGCGTAGAGGGGGGGGGGTCAGATACGCAGTATTTT. Amino acid sequence: CASGVEGGGSDTQYF.

This clonotype has a count of ten or more. This rearrangement joins TRBV20-1 to TRBJ1-6; 7 bases map to TRBD1. This CDR3 region has 13 residues. Germline CDR1 reads DFQATT; CDR2 reads SNEGSKA (reference sequence). The V segment lost 6 bases and the J segment 5 bases; nucleotides outside the gene matches: 4. The CDR3 region is CSARTGNNSPLHF. CDR3 in DNA: TGCAGTGCACGGACAGGCAATAATTCACCCCTCCACTTT.

The chain joins TRBV30 to TRBJ2-5, with TRBD2 matching 8 bases. V lost 5 bases to trimming and J lost 4 bases; unmatched junction nucleotides: 6. The CDR3 runs to 13 residues. Per the germline V gene, CDR1 is GTSNPN and CDR2 is SVGIG (reference sequence). The CDR3 loop is CAWGLAGPETQYF. DNA of the CDR3: TGTGCCTGGGGGCTAGCGGGCCCAGAGACCCAGTACTTC.

The chain employs TRBV5-1 and TRBJ1-1; no clear D gene. Germline CDR1 is SGHRS and CDR2 is YFSETQ. Trimming took 7 bases from V and 0 from J, leaving 19 bases between them. The CDR3 is 16 amino acids. CDR3 loop: CASCPAAGGLNTEAFF. For the CDR3, the DNA is TGCGCCAGCTGTCCAGCGGCCGGTGGCTTGAACACTGAAGCTTTCTTT.

A remark on this clonotype: Germline is not matched at one junction end, which may reflect a read error. The chain employs TRBV6-4 and TRBJ2-3; possibly TRBD1 or TRBD2 for D (6 bases each). The CDR3 loop spans 15 amino acids. Germline V gene lookup returns CDR1 MRHNA and CDR2 SNTAGT. This CDR3 is CARSVTVGGTDTQYF. Written as DNA, the CDR3 is TGTGCCCGCAGCGTAACGGTGGGGGGCACAGATACGCAGTACTTT.

In its sample, this clonotype was seen many times. The chain combines TRBV5-1 with TRBJ1-4, with 10 bases lining up with TRBD1. The CDR3 loop spans 16 amino acids. Germline lookup yields CDR1 SGHRS and CDR2 YFSETQ. Trimming at V came to 4 bases and at J to 1 base, leaving 4 bases not matched to a gene. The chain's CDR3 is CASSRQGAVTNEKLFF. The CDR3, as DNA: TGCGCCAGCAGCCGACAGGGGGCGGTAACTAATGAAAAACTGTTTTTT.